This passage covers 11 T cell receptor beta chains from one sample sequenced in a study of shared T cell receptors in the human thymus. Measured with immunoSEQ multiplex PCR; TCRdb has only the in-frame clones, and not every one. The profile shows over 450,000 clones, 75% to 85% of them singletons. These data were also filed under a second study, of human thymus T cells.

Input material: thymocytes. These receptors all come from a boy less than two years old with a congenital heart defect.

There are a few counts of this clone. This chain connects TRBV4-1 to TRBJ2-2; 10 nucleotides agree with TRBD2. Germline trimming cut 0 bases from V and 4 bases from J; bases unmatched to any gene: 20. CDR3 length: 22 residues. Germline assignment: CDR1 MGHRA and CDR2 YSYEKL. This CDR3 reads CASSQERGKASGSALATGELFF. DNA of the CDR3: TGCGCCAGCAGCCAAGAGAGGGGCAAGGCTAGCGGGAGCGCCTTAGCCACCGGGGAGCTGTTTTTT.

The chain employs TRBV30 and TRBJ2-1; D remains unclear. The germline V gene has CDR1 GTSNPN and CDR2 SVGIG (reference sequence). Trimming pared 3 bases from V and 7 bases from J, leaving 10 bases between. This CDR3 is built from 12 residues. DNA of the CDR3: TGTGCCTGGAGCCTCCGGAGAAATGAGCAGTTCTTC. Protein: CAWSLRRNEQFF.

This chain uses TRBV9 with TRBJ2-5; D might be TRBD2 (6 bases). The CDR3 has 16 amino acids. V shed 0 bases and J shed 4 bases, with 16 bases lying between them. Germline V CDR1 and CDR2: SGDLS, YYNGEE. The CDR3 region is CASSVAAGRAGETQYF. The CDR3 DNA is TGTGCCAGCAGCGTAGCTGCGGGAAGGGCGGGAGAGACCCAGTACTTC.

The V gene is TRBV27, the J gene TRBJ2-2, with 12 bases identical to TRBD2. J lost 9 bases, V lost 1 base, and 9 bases had no gene match. The CDR3 has 17 residues. Germline lookup yields CDR1 MNHEY and CDR2 SMNVEV (reference sequence). The CDR3 DNA is TGTGCCAGCAGTTTATTGGCTAGCGGGGGGGTTGTCAGGGAGCTGTTTTTT. Its translation is CASSLLASGGVVRELFF.

The CDR3 DNA reads as TGCGCCAGCAGCTTGGGTATCGAGGCAGGGGATCAGCCCCAGCATTTT. Translating gives CASSLGIEAGDQPQHF. The V call is TRBV5-1, the J call TRBJ1-5, with D possibly being TRBD1 (6 bases). The CDR3 is made up of 16 amino acids. The V gene lost 0 bases and the J gene lost 5 bases, with 15 bases spanning the gap. Germline V gene data show CDR1 as SGHRS and CDR2 as YFSETQ.

This clone was observed a single time. The chain couples TRBV27 to TRBJ2-7; weak D call: TRBD1 (8 bases). This CDR3 has 17 residues. Per the germline V gene, CDR1 is MNHEY and CDR2 is SMNVEV (reference sequence). V was shortened by 5 bases and J by 5 bases, with 25 bases between the two germline ends. The CDR3 DNA follows: TGTGCCAGCAGTCTGGTCCCCCCAGGGGGCGGGAGTCACGAGCAGTACTTC. Translation gives CASSLVPPGGGSHEQYF.

The V gene is TRBV19, the J gene TRBJ1-5; 7 positions match TRBD1. The CDR3 has 16 residues. V lost 1 base to trimming and J lost 6 bases; unmatched junction nucleotides: 9. Germline CDR1 reads LNHDA; CDR2 reads SQIVND (reference sequence). The CDR3 coding sequence is TGTGCCAGTAGTATAGGACAGGGTATGTTCTCTCAGCCCCAGCATTTT. Encoded protein: CASSIGQGMFSQPQHF.

The chain uses TRBV5-1 and TRBJ1-2; no clear D. Germline V gives CDR1 SGHRS, CDR2 YFSETQ. V shed 1 base and J shed 4 bases, with 11 bases lying between them. The CDR3 covers 14 residues. CDR3 DNA sequence: TGCGCCAGCAGCTTGACGGGTCTGAGCTATGGCTACACCTTC. This codes for CASSLTGLSYGYTF. Full variable domain (rest looked up from reference TRBV5-1 and TRBJ1-2): KAGVTQTPRYLIKTRGQQVTLSCSPISGHRSVSWYQQTPGQGLQFLFEYFSETQRNKGNFPGRFSGRQFSNSRSEMNVSTLELGDSALYLCASSLTGLSYGYTFGSGTRLTVV.

The chain links TRBV4-3 to TRBJ2-7, with 7 bases fitting TRBD1. The CDR3 totals 13 residues. Germline V gives CDR1 LGHNA, CDR2 YSLEER. Losses at the gene ends were 4 bases for V and 5 bases for J; bases not matched to a gene: 5. The CDR3 nucleotides are TGCGCCAGCAGCCTAAGTAGGGGGCACGAGCAGTACTTC. Amino acid sequence: CASSLSRGHEQYF.

The chain has TRBV27 and TRBJ2-6; 10 bases are a match to TRBD1. The CDR3 loop spans 20 amino acids. Germline assignment: CDR1 MNHEY and CDR2 SMNVEV (reference sequence). J was trimmed by 0 bases and V by 5 bases; bases with no gene match: 13. CDR3 in DNA: TGTGCCAGCAGTCAGAGACAGGGGGCGCCGGAGGGCTCTGGGGCCAACGTCCTGACTTTC. Translation gives CASSQRQGAPEGSGANVLTF.

The chain carries TRBV19 and TRBJ2-3, with 9 bases matching TRBD2. With V trimmed by 7 bases and J by 4 bases, 15 bases remained unmatched. The CDR3 length is 17 residues. CDR1 LNHDA and CDR2 SQIVND come from the germline V gene (reference sequence). CDR3 DNA sequence: TGTGCCAGTACCAATGACAGGACTAGCGATGAAGCAGATACGCAGTATTTT. Encoded protein: CASTNDRTSDEADTQYF.